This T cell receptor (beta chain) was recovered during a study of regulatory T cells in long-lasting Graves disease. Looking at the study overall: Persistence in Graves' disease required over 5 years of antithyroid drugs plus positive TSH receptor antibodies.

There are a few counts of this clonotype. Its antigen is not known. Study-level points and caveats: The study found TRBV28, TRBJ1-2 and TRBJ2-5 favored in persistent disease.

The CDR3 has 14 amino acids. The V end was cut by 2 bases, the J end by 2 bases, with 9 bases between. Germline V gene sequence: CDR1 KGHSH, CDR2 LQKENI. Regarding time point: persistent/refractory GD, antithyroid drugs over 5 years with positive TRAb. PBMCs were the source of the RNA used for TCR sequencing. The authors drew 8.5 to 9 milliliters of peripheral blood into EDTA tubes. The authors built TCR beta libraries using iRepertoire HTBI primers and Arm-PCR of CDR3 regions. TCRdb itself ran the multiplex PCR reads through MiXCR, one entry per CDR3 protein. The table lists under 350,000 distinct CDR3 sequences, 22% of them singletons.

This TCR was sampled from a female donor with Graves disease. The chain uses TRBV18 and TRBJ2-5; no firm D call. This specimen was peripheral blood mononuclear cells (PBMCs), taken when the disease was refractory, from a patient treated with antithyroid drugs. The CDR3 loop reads CASSPTAVQETQYF. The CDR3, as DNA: TGTGCCAGCTCACCAACCGCAGTACAAGAGACCCAGTACTTC.